Below are 5 T cell receptor beta chains sequenced from a single sample in a study of shared clonotypes between healthy human individuals. The assay was immunoSEQ multiplex PCR, and TCRdb's table has in-frame clones only and misses some. Of 950,000 to 1,300,000 clones listed, 60% to 80% are singletons. The material sequenced was memory CD4+ T cells sorted from blood. Subset: CD45RA-negative fraction. The source of these receptors is a man between 18 and 35 years old in good health.

A few counts support this clone. The chain couples TRBV6-6 to TRBJ1-1; no clear D gene. There are 14 residues in the CDR3. The ends were cut back, 2 bases at V and 1 base at J, with 8 bases in the middle. The germline CDR1 and CDR2 sequences are MNHNY and SVGAGI (reference sequence). CDR3 region: CASSYVETNTEAFF. CDR3 bases: TGTGCCAGCAGTTACGTGGAGACGAACACTGAAGCTTTCTTT.

This rearrangement joins TRBV19 to TRBJ1-5; the D gene is possibly TRBD1 (5 bases). From germline, CDR1 is LNHDA and CDR2 SQIVND (reference sequence). Trimming pared 3 bases from V and 2 bases from J, leaving 14 bases between. The CDR3 sequence is 16 residues long. DNA for the CDR3: TGTGCCAGTAGTATCTTTGAAGGGGCTCGCAATCAGCCCCAGCATTTT. It specifies CASSIFEGARNQPQHF.

V is TRBV6-1 and J is TRBJ2-7; tentative D call: TRBD2 (5 bases). The ends were cut back, 2 bases at V and 2 bases at J, with 10 bases in the middle. The CDR3 spans 14 residues. In germline, CDR1 is MNHNS, CDR2 SASEGT. CDR3 protein: CASSEWLAAYEQYF. DNA of the CDR3: TGTGCCAGCAGTGAATGGCTAGCCGCCTACGAGCAGTACTTC.

This chain links TRBV27 with TRBJ2-6; 9 bases fit TRBD2. With V trimmed by 6 bases and J by 0 bases, 6 bases remained unmatched. This CDR3 comprises 17 residues. Looked up from germline, CDR1 is MNHEY and CDR2 is SMNVEV (reference sequence). CDR3 sequence: CASSMGLASSGANVLTF. The CDR3 region has the DNA TGTGCCAGCAGCATGGGACTAGCCAGCTCTGGGGCCAACGTCCTGACTTTC.

V gene TRBV10-3 combines with J gene TRBJ1-5, with 7 positions matching TRBD1. CDR1 is ENHRY and CDR2 is SYGVKD in the germline V gene. V dropped 6 bases and J dropped 7; count of bases not matched to a gene: 12. This CDR3 region has 15 residues. In nucleotides, the CDR3 is TGTGCCATCAGCAACACCGGGACAGCAGTCCAGCCCCAGCATTTT. Its protein product is CAISNTGTAVQPQHF.